The clone carrying this T cell receptor (beta chain) was picked up one time. The source of the sample is a study of shared clonotypes between healthy human individuals. Some clones are missing from TCRdb's copy, which holds only in-frame ones; the method was immunoSEQ multiplex PCR. The data show a few million clones, approximately 94% seen once. The CDR3 consists of 17 residues. The germline V gene has CDR1 MGHRA and CDR2 YSYEKL. V was pared by 1 base and J by 4 bases, with 9 bases of the junction left unmatched. Sequencing input: naive CD4+ T cells sorted from blood. Specified subset: CD45RA+ positively selected. This rearrangement joins TRBV4-1 to TRBJ1-2, with 10 bases matching TRBD1. The origin of this receptor is a man in his late teens or twenties in good health. This chain's CDR3 is CASSQGPLTGGSYGYTF. In nucleotides, the CDR3 is TGCGCCAGCAGCCAAGGACCCTTGACAGGGGGCAGCTATGGCTACACCTTC.